Each of the 25 T cell receptor beta chains below was sequenced from the same sample in a study of blood T cell repertoires in COVID-19. This table comes from immunoSEQ multiplex PCR, and its TCRdb copy is limited to in-frame clones, with some not included. This sample has fewer than 150,000 clones; roughly 80% occur once, and the top ten carry about a sixth. Sequencing was performed on PBMCs or T cells enriched from blood (not recorded which). The receptors here all came from a man aged 25-40 years who had recovered from COVID-19.

The chain joins TRBV10-3 to TRBJ2-3; 12 nucleotides line up with TRBD2. After removal of 0 bases from V and 0 bases from J, the junction contained 4 bases not matched to a gene. This CDR3 comprises 18 residues. CDR1 is ENHRY and CDR2 is SYGVKD in the germline V gene. CDR3 in amino acids: CAISESMGTSGSTDTQYF. CDR3 sequence (DNA): TGTGCCATCAGTGAGTCGATGGGGACTAGCGGGAGCACAGATACGCAGTATTTT.

The DNA for the CDR3 is TGTGCCAGCAGCTTGGACAGGCCGGAGATGGCTGAAGCTTTCTTT. Its translation is CASSLDRPEMAEAFF. The chain is built from TRBV5-6 and TRBJ1-1; D possibly corresponds to TRBD1 (5 bases). Trimming removed 0 bases from V and 6 bases from J, with 15 bases in between. From germline, CDR1 is SGHDT and CDR2 YYEEEE. There are 15 residues in the CDR3.

V gene TRBV7-9 combines with J gene TRBJ2-2; maybe TRBD1 (6 bases). This CDR3 is 16 amino acids long. Deletions cut 6 bases from V and 6 bases from J, with 20 bases between. CDR1 SEHNR and CDR2 FQNEAQ come from the germline V gene (reference sequence). DNA for the CDR3: TGTGCCAGCAGTGGAACAGGGACCCCAGTCCCCGGGGAGCTGTTTTTT. As protein: CASSGTGTPVPGELFF. Complete variable domain (other parts from reference TRBV7-9 and TRBJ2-2): DTGVSQNPRHKITKRGQNVTFRCDPISEHNRLYWYRQTLGQGPEFLTYFQNEAQLEKSRLLSDRFSAERPKGSFSTLEIQRTEQGDSAMYLCASSGTGTPVPGELFFGEGSRLTVL.

The V gene is TRBV7-6, the J gene TRBJ1-3; D remains ambiguous. The length of the CDR3 is 15 residues. From germline, CDR1 is SGHVS and CDR2 FNYEAQ. Trimming shortened V by 8 bases and J by 0 bases, and 14 bases separated the two germline ends. CDR3 coding DNA: TGTGCCAGCGGAGGAGCGGGGAGCTCTGGAAACACCATATATTTT. Translation gives CASGGAGSSGNTIYF.

This rearrangement joins TRBV5-4 to TRBJ2-3, with a weak D call TRBD1 (6 bases). The CDR3 is 14 amino acids. Germline assignment: CDR1 SGHNT and CDR2 YYREEE (reference sequence). V was trimmed by 4 bases and J by 6 bases, leaving 15 bases between them. The CDR3 here is CASSPGAVEDTQYF. CDR3 nucleotides: TGTGCCAGCAGCCCAGGGGCGGTGGAGGATACGCAGTATTTT.

The sample holds a few counts of this clone. The CDR3 protein is CASSPSGANVLTF. The DNA of the CDR3 is TGTGCCAGCAGCCCCAGTGGGGCCAACGTCCTGACTTTC. This chain uses TRBV3-1 (or the pseudogene TRBV3-2) with TRBJ2-6; D not resolved. Germline lookup yields CDR1 LGHDT and CDR2 YNNKEL (reference sequence). Trimming removed 4 bases at V and 3 bases at J, with 4 bases between. This CDR3 is 13 amino acids long.

The rearrangement links TRBV18 to TRBJ2-7; possibly TRBD1 for D (7 bases). CDR1 and CDR2 (germline): KGHSH, LQKENI. The CDR3 has 16 residues. V lost 3 bases to trimming and J lost 0 bases, with 15 bases between them. CDR3 region: CASSPAGQLSSYEQYF. The CDR3 DNA is TGTGCCAGCTCACCCGCGGGACAGTTGAGCTCCTACGAGCAGTACTTC.

The chain recombines TRBV30 with TRBJ1-1, with D possibly TRBD1 on 6 matching bases. Germline V CDR1 and CDR2: GTSNPN, SVGIG (reference sequence). The V gene lost 5 bases and the J gene lost 1 base, with 8 bases spanning the gap. This CDR3 is built from 12 residues. The CDR3 nucleotides read TGTGCCTGGGCCAGGGGGAACACTGAAGCTTTCTTT. This codes for CAWARGNTEAFF.

The chain employs TRBV7-9 and TRBJ2-1; 7 bases align to TRBD2. J was trimmed by 4 bases and V by 1 base; bases with no gene match: 7. This CDR3 has 16 amino acids. The germline V gene has CDR1 SEHNR and CDR2 FQNEAQ (reference sequence). This CDR3 reads CASSLVASGVYNEQFF. CDR3 sequence (DNA): TGTGCCAGCAGCTTAGTAGCTAGCGGAGTTTACAATGAGCAGTTCTTC.

The CDR3 loop reads CASSQGQVGAAGNTIYF. CDR3 nucleotide sequence: TGTGCCAGCAGCCAGGGACAGGTCGGTGCAGCTGGAAACACCATATATTTT. The chain employs TRBV7-9 and TRBJ1-3; 8 positions match TRBD1. The CDR3 runs to 17 residues. V gave up 5 bases and J gave up 2 bases; unmatched junction bases: 11. Germline loops: CDR1 SEHNR, CDR2 FQNEAQ (reference sequence).

Only one count was recorded for this clone. The gene calls are TRBV6-6 and TRBJ1-5; D not resolved. The CDR3 totals 14 residues. The germline CDR1 and CDR2 sequences are MNHNY and SVGAGI (reference sequence). The germline V and J ends were trimmed by 8 bases and 1 base, with 12 bases remaining between them. The CDR3 nucleotides read TGTGCCAGCGGTCCCGGGGTAAGCAATCAGCCCCAGCATTTT. Protein sequence: CASGPGVSNQPQHF.

The chain recombines TRBV7-9 with TRBJ1-1; weak D call: TRBD1 (5 bases). V was clipped by 6 bases and J by 9 bases, with 20 bases between them. The germline V gene encodes CDR1 SEHNR and CDR2 FQNEAQ (reference sequence). The CDR3 loop spans 14 amino acids. Here the CDR3 reads CASSFQGPPLKAFF. The DNA of the CDR3 is TGTGCCAGCAGTTTTCAGGGTCCCCCCCTTAAAGCTTTCTTT.

The J gene is TRBJ2-2, the V gene TRBV6-5; 8 bases match TRBD1. Germline assignment: CDR1 MNHEY and CDR2 SVGAGI. Unmatched junction bases numbered 7, after V lost 6 bases and J lost 4 bases. The CDR3 sequence is 15 residues long. CDR3 amino acids: CASRRTGTATGELFF. In DNA form, the CDR3 reads TGTGCCAGCAGGAGGACAGGGACAGCCACCGGGGAGCTGTTTTTT.

This rearrangement joins TRBV5-1 to TRBJ2-5; D possibly corresponds to TRBD1 (6 bases). Between the trimmed V and J ends, which lost 1 base and 3 bases, there was a span of 10 bases. The CDR3 sequence is 14 residues long. Per the germline V gene, CDR1 is SGHRS and CDR2 is YFSETQ. CDR3 DNA: TGCGCCAGCAGCTTGAGGGCAGGGGAAGAGACCCAGTACTTC. Residues: CASSLRAGEETQYF.

This clone occurred a few times. The V gene is TRBV19, the J gene TRBJ2-1; 7 bases match TRBD2. J lost 7 bases, V lost 7 bases, and 13 bases had no gene match. This CDR3 has 15 residues. The germline gives CDR1 LNHDA, CDR2 SQIVND (reference sequence). The CDR3, as DNA: TGTGCCAGTACAAACCCGGGACTAAGTTGGAATGAGCAGTTCTTC. It is translated as CASTNPGLSWNEQFF.

This sequence joins TRBV29-1 and TRBJ2-1; 8 bases agree with TRBD2. The CDR3 loop spans 15 amino acids. V shed 0 bases and J 2 bases; nucleotides not matched to a gene: 3. Germline V gives CDR1 SQVTM, CDR2 ANQGSEA. The CDR3 sequence is CSVEDAGGTYNEQFF. The CDR3, as DNA: TGCAGCGTTGAAGACGCGGGAGGTACCTACAATGAGCAGTTCTTC.

This chain connects TRBV2 to TRBJ2-1, with 11 bases fitting TRBD2. The CDR3 is made up of 14 amino acids. The germline gives CDR1 SNHLY, CDR2 FYNNEI. V lost 8 bases and J lost 7; bases outside the gene matches: 7. In nucleotides, the CDR3 is TGTGCCAGCTATAGCGGGAGGGCCGGAAATGAGCAGTTCTTC. Its protein product is CASYSGRAGNEQFF.

The rearrangement links TRBV11-2 to TRBJ2-5; D call uncertain. The CDR3 loop spans 13 amino acids. The germline CDR1 and CDR2 sequences are SGHAT and FQNNGV. V dropped 1 base and J dropped 3 bases, with 6 bases sitting between them. CDR3 coding DNA: TGTGCCAGCAGCTTAGGAGTTAAAGAGACCCAGTACTTC. It specifies CASSLGVKETQYF. Looking up the rest from reference TRBV11-2 and TRBJ2-5 gives the full variable domain: EAGVAQSPRYKIIEKRQSVAFWCNPISGHATLYWYQQILGQGPKLLIQFQNNGVVDDSQLPKDRFSAERLKGVDSTLKIQPAKLEDSAVYLCASSLGVKETQYFGPGTRLLVL.

The V gene is TRBV6-5, the J gene TRBJ2-7; 8 bases are a match to TRBD1. V lost 6 bases, J lost 2 bases, and 6 bases stayed unmatched. The CDR3 has 14 residues. Germline values: CDR1 MNHEY, CDR2 SVGAGI. The CDR3 DNA reads as TGTGCCAGCAGGGCGGGACAGGCGGCCTACGAGCAGTACTTC. This codes for CASRAGQAAYEQYF.

Concerning this clone itself: A much larger clone sits a single nucleotide away, making a read error possible. Other DNA sequences in this specimen translate into the identical CDR3. The chain uses TRBV18 and TRBJ1-5; 10 nucleotides align to TRBD1. The CDR3 has 15 residues. Germline CDR1 reads KGHSH; CDR2 reads LQKENI. After removal of 3 bases from V and 2 bases from J, the junction contained 1 base not matched to a gene. The CDR3: CASSPDRGGNQPQHF. CDR3 nucleotide sequence: TGTGCCAGCTCACCGGACAGGGGGGGCAATCAGCCCCAGCATTTT.

In this sample, this clone turned up a few times. The chain couples TRBV14 to TRBJ2-1; D may be TRBD2 (5 bases). Germline loops: CDR1 SGHDN, CDR2 FVKESK. The CDR3 has 15 residues. V shed 0 bases and J shed 7 bases, with 13 bases lying between them. Here the CDR3 reads CASSQDLLSANEQFF. CDR3 nucleotides: TGTGCCAGCAGCCAAGACCTTCTTAGCGCAAATGAGCAGTTCTTC.

The chain carries TRBV28 and TRBJ2-7; maybe TRBD1 (6 bases). The CDR3 covers 13 residues. Germline CDR1 is MDHEN and CDR2 is SYDVKM. Trimming left V 3 bases short and J 2 bases short, with 8 bases between. CDR3 in DNA: TGTGCCAGCAGTTTCCGGACAGCCTACGAGCAGTACTTC. Translating it yields CASSFRTAYEQYF.

This clone was found a few times. The chain uses TRBV5-1 and TRBJ1-5, with unresolved D. The CDR3 length is 15 residues. Germline V lookup: CDR1 SGHRS, CDR2 YFSETQ. With 0 bases removed from V and 0 bases from J, the gap between germline ends came to 7 bases. The CDR3 nucleotides read TGCGCCAGCAGCTTGGGACATGATAGCAATCAGCCCCAGCATTTT. Translating gives CASSLGHDSNQPQHF.

This clone came up once. The chain combines TRBV6-5 with TRBJ1-2; 7 bases map to TRBD1. The CDR3 is 13 amino acids. The V and J ends lost 5 bases and 8 bases, in that order; junction bases with no gene match: 8. Germline loops: CDR1 MNHEY, CDR2 SVGAGI. Written as DNA, the CDR3 is TGTGCCAGCAGTACGACAGGGATACAGGGCTACACCTTC. Translated, it gives CASSTTGIQGYTF.

The V call is TRBV4-1, the J call TRBJ2-7; TRBD2 agrees at 11 bases. Germline V gives CDR1 MGHRA, CDR2 YSYEKL. This CDR3 has 15 amino acids. V was clipped by 0 bases and J by 4 bases; unmatched bases: 2. The CDR3 sequence is CASSQELAGEYEQYF. The DNA of the CDR3 is TGCGCCAGCAGCCAAGAACTAGCGGGAGAATACGAGCAGTACTTC.